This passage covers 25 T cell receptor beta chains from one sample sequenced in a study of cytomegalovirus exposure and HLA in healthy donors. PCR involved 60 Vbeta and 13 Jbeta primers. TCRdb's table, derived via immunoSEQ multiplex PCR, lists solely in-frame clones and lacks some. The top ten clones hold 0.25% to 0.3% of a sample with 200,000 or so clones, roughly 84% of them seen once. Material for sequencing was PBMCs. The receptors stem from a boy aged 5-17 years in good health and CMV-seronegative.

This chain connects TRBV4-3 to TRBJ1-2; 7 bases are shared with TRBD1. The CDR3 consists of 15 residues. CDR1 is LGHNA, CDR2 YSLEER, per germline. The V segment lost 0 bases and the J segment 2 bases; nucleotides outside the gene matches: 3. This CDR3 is CASSQDLGGNYGYTF. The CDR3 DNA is TGCGCCAGCAGCCAAGATCTAGGGGGCAACTATGGCTACACCTTC.

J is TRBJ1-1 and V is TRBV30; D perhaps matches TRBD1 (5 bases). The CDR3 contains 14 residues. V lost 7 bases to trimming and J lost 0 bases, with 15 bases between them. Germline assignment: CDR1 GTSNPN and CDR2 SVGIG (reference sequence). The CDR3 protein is CASPLDSLNTEAFF. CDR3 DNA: TGTGCCTCCCCCTTAGACAGCTTGAACACTGAAGCTTTCTTT.

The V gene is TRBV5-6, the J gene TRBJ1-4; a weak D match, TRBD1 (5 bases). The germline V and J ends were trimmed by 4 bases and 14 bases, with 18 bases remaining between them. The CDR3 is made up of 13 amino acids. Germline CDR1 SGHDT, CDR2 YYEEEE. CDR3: CASSPLMGDSLFF. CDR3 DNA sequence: TGTGCCAGCAGCCCGTTGATGGGGGACTCTCTGTTTTTT.

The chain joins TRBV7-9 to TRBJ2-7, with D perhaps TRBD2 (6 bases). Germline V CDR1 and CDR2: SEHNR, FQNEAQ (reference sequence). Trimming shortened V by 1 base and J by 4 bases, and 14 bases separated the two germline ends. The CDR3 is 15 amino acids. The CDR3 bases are TGTGCCAGCAGCTTAGGAGCGGGTGAACATTACGAGCAGTACTTC. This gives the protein CASSLGAGEHYEQYF.

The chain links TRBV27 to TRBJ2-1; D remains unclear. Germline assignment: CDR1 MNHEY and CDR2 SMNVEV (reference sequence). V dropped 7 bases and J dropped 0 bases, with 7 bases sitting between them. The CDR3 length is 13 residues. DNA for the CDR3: TGTGCCAGCACAACAAGCTCCTACAATGAGCAGTTCTTC. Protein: CASTTSSYNEQFF.

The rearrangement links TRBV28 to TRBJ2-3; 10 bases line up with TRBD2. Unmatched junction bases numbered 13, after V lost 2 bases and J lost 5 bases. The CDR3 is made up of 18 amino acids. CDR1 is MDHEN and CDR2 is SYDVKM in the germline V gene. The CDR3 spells CASSLVPTWASGRDTQYF. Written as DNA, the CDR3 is TGTGCCAGCAGTTTAGTCCCCACTTGGGCTAGCGGGAGAGATACGCAGTATTTT.

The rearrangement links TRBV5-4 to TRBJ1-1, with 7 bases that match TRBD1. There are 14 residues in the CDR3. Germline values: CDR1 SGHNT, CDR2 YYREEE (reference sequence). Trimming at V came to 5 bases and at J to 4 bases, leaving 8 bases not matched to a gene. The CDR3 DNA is TGTGCCAGCAGACCAGGGGGAATGGGCACTGAAGCTTTCTTT. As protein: CASRPGGMGTEAFF.

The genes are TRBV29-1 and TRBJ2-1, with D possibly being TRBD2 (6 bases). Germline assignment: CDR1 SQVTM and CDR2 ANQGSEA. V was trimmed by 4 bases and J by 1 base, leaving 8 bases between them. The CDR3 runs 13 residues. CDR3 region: CSVAGRSYNEQFF. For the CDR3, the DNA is TGCAGCGTTGCGGGGAGGTCCTACAATGAGCAGTTCTTC.

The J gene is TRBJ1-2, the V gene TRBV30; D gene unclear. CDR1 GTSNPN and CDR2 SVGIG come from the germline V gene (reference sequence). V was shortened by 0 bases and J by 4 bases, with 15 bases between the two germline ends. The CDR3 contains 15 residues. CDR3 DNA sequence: TGTGCCTGGAGTGTACGTGGCGGCGGGTCCTATGGCTACACCTTC. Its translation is CAWSVRGGGSYGYTF.

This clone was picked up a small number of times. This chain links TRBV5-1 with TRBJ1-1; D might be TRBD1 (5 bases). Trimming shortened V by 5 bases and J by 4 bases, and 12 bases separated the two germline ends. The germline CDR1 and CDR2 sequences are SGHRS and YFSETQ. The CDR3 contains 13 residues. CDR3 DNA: TGCGCCAGCAGGGGGGGGAGAGGCACTGAAGCTTTCTTT. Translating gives CASRGGRGTEAFF.

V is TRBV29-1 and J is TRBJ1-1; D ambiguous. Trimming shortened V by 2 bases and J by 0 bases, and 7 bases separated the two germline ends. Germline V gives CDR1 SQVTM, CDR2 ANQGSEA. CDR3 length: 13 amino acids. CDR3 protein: CSVEFSVNTEAFF. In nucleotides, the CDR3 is TGCAGCGTTGAATTTTCAGTGAACACTGAAGCTTTCTTT.

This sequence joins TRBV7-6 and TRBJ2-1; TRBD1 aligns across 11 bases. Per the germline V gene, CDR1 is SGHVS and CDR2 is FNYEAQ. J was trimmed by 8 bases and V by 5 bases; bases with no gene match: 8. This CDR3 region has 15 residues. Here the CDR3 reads CASSGPGQGVYEQFF. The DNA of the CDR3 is TGTGCCAGCAGCGGACCGGGACAGGGGGTCTATGAGCAGTTCTTC.

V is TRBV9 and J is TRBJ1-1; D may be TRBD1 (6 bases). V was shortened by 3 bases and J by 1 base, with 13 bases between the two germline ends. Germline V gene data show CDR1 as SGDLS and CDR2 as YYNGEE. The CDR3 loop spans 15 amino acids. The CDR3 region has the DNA TGTGCCAGCAGCGAAGGACAGAGATGGAACACTGAAGCTTTCTTT. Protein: CASSEGQRWNTEAFF.

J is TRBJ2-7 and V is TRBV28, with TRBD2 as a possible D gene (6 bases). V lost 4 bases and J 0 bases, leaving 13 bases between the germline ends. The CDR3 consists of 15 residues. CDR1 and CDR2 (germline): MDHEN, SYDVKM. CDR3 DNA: TGTGCCAGCAGTTCTCTAGCGTGGAGCTCCTACGAGCAGTACTTC. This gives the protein CASSSLAWSSYEQYF. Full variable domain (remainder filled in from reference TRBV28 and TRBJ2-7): DVKVTQSSRYLVKRTGEKVFLECVQDMDHENMFWYRQDPGLGLRLIYFSYDVKMKEKGDIPEGYSVSREKKERFSLILESASTNQTSMYLCASSSLAWSSYEQYFGPGTRLTVT.

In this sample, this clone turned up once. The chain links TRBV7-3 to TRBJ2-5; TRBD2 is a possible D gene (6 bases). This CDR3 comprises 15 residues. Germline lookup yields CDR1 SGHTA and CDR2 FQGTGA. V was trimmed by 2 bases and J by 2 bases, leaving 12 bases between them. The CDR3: CASSLGSGGQETQYF. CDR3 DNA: TGTGCCAGCAGCTTAGGGAGCGGAGGGCAAGAGACCCAGTACTTC.

The CDR3 reads CASSWDSLNTEAFF. The CDR3 DNA sequence: TGTGCCAGCAGCTGGGACAGCCTGAACACTGAAGCTTTCTTT. The chain recombines TRBV7-6 with TRBJ1-1; 7 bases fit TRBD1. Germline trimming cut 4 bases from V and 0 bases from J; bases unmatched to any gene: 2. This CDR3 spans 14 amino acids. Germline V gene lookup returns CDR1 SGHVS and CDR2 FNYEAQ.

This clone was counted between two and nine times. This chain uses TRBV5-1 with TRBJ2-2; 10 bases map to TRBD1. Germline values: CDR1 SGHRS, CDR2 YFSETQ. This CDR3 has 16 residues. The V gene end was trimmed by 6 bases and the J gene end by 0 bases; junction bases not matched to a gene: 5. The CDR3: CASTLTGGANTGELFF. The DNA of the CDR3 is TGCGCCAGCACACTGACAGGGGGCGCGAACACCGGGGAGCTGTTTTTT.

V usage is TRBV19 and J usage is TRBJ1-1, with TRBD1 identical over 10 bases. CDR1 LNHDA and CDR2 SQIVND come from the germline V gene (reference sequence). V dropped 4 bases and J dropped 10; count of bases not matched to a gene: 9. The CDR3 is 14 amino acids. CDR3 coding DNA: TGTGCCAGTAGTACCAGACAGGGGGCGAGGGGAGCTTTCTTT. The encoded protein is CASSTRQGARGAFF. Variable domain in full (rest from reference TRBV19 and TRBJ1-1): DGGITQSPKYLFRKEGQNVTLSCEQNLNHDAMYWYRQDPGQGLRLIYYSQIVNDFQKGDIAEGYSVSREKKESFPLTVTSAQKNPTAFYLCASSTRQGARGAFFGQGTRLTVV.

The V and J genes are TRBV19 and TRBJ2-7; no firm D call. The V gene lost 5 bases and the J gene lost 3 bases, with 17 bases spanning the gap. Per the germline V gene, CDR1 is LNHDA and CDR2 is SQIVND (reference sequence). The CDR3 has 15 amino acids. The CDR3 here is CASSPLSGGYYEQYF. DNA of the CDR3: TGTGCCAGTAGTCCTTTATCTGGCGGTTACTACGAGCAGTACTTC.

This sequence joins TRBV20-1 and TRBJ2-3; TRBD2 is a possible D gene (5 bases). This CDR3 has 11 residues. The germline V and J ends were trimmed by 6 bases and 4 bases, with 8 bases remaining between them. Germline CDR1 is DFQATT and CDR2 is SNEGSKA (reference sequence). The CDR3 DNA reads TGCAGTGCCACTAGAGCAGATACGCAGTATTTT. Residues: CSATRADTQYF.

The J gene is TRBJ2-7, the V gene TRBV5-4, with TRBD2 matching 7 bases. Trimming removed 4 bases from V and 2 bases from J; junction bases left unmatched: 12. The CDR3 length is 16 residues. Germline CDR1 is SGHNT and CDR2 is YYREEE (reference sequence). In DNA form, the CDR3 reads TGTGCCAGCAGCCCTAGAACGGGGCGGGGGACCTACGAGCAGTACTTC. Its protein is CASSPRTGRGTYEQYF. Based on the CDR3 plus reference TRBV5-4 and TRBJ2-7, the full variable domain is ETGVTQSPTHLIKTRGQQVTLRCSSQSGHNTVSWYQQALGQGPQFIFQYYREEENGRGNFPPRFSGLQFPNYSSELNVNALELDDSALYLCASSPRTGRGTYEQYFGPGTRLTVT.

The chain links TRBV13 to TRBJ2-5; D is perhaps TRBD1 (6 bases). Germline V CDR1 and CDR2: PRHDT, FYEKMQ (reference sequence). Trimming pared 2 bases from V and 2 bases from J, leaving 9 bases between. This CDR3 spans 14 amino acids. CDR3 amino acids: CASSLRQEQETQYF. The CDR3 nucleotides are TGTGCCAGCAGCTTAAGACAGGAACAAGAGACCCAGTACTTC.

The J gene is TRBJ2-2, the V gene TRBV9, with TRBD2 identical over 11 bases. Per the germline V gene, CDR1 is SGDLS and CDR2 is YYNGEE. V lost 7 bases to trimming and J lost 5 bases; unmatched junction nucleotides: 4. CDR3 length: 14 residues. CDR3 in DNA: TGTGCCAGCGCTAGACTAGCGGGAACCGGGGAGCTGTTTTTT. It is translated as CASARLAGTGELFF.

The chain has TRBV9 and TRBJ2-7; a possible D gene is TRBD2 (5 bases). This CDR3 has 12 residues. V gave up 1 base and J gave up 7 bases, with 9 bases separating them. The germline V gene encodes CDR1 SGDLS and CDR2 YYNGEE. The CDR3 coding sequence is TGTGCCAGCAGCGTAAACGAGGGAGAGCAGTACTTC. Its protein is CASSVNEGEQYF. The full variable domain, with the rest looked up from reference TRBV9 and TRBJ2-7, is DSGVTQTPKHLITATGQRVTLRCSPRSGDLSVYWYQQSLDQGLQFLIQYYNGEERAKGNILERFSAQQFPDLHSELNLSSLELGDSALYFCASSVNEGEQYFGPGTRLTVT.

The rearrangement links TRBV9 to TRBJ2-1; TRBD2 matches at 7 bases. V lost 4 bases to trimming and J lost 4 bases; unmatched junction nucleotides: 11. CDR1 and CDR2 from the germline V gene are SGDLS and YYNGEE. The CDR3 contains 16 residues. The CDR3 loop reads CASSPRLAELYNEQFF. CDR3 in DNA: TGTGCCAGCAGCCCGCGGCTAGCGGAATTATACAATGAGCAGTTCTTC.